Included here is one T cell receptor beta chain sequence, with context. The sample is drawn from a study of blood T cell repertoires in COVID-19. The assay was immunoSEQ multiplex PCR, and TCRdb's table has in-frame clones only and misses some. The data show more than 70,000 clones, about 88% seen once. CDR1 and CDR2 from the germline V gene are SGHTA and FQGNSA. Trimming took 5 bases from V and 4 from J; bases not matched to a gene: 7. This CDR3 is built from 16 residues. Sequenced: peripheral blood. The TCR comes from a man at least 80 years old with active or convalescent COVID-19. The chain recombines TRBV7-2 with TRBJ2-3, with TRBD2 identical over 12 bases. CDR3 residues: CASSPSRLAGADTQYF. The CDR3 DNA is TGTGCCAGCAGCCCCTCAAGACTAGCGGGAGCAGATACGCAGTATTTT.